The clone carrying this T cell receptor beta chain has a count of ten or more. The antigen is unknown. PBMCs were isolated by Ficoll-Paque density gradient centrifugation, using 7.5 to 10 ml of fresh peripheral blood as the starting material. Amplification of TCR beta CDR3 regions used RNA transcripts. First-round RT-PCR with HTBI primers preceded a second-round multiplex PCR. A single record per CDR3 protein comes from TCRdb applying MiXCR to the multiplex PCR reads. The table has about 410,000 distinct CDR3 sequences, about 18% seen once; the top ten hold around 1.5%. The entry originates in a study of Graves' ophthalmopathy and Graves' hyperthyroidism. The study, taken as a whole, reports: Most thyroid clonotypes expanded beyond 0.001 frequency were also found in blood.

V lost 5 bases to trimming and J lost 1 base, with 11 bases between them. The germline V gene encodes CDR1 MNHEY and CDR2 SMNVEV (reference sequence). The CDR3 sequence is 14 residues long. This TCR was recovered from a woman younger than 30 with Graves' ophthalmopathy. This chain connects TRBV27 to TRBJ1-1; D remains unclear. The sequencing sample was made of peripheral blood. In DNA, the CDR3 is TGTGCCAGCAGTCCGGCGGGCCAGAACACTGAAGCTTTCTTT. This gives the protein CASSPAGQNTEAFF.